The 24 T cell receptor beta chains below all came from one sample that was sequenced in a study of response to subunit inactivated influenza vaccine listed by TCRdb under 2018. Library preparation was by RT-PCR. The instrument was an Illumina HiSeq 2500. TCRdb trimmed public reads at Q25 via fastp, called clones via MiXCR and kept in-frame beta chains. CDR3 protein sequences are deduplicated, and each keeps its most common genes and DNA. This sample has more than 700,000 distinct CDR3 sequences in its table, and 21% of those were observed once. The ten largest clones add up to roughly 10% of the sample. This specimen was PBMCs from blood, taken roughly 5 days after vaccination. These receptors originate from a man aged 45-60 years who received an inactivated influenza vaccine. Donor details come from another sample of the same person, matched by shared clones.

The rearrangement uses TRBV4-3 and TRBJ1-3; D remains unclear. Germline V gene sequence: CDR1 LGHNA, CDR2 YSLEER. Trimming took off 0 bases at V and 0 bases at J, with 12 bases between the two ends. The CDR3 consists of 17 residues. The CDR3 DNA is TGCGCCAGCAGCCAAGATTACAGCACAATCTCTGGAAACACCATATATTTT. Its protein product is CASSQDYSTISGNTIYF.

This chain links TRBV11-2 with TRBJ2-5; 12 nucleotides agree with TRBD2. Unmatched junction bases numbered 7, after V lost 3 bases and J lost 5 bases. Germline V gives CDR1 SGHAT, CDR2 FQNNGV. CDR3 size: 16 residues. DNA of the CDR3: TGTGCCAGCAGCTTCTTGACTAGCGGGGGACGCGAGACCCAGTACTTC. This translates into CASSFLTSGGRETQYF.

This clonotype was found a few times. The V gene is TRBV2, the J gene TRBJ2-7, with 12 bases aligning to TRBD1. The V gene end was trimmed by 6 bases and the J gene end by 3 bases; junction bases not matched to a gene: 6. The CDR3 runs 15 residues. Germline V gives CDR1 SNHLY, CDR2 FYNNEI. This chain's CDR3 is CASRGGQGAFYEQYF. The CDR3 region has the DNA TGTGCCAGCAGGGGGGGACAGGGGGCGTTCTACGAGCAGTACTTC. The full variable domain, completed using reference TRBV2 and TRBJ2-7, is EPEVTQTPSHQVTQMGQEVILRCVPISNHLYFYWYRQILGQKVEFLVSFYNNEISEKSEIFDDQFSVERPDGSNFTLKIRSTKLEDSAMYFCASRGGQGAFYEQYFGPGTRLTVT.

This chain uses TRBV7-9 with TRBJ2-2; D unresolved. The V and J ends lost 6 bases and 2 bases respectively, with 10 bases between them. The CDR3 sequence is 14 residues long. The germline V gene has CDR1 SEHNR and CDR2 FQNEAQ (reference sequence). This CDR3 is CASRWAFNTGELFF. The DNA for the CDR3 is TGTGCCAGCAGATGGGCATTCAACACCGGGGAGCTGTTTTTT. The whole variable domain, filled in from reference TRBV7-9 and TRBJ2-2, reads DTGVSQNPRHKITKRGQNVTFRCDPISEHNRLYWYRQTLGQGPEFLTYFQNEAQLEKSRLLSDRFSAERPKGSFSTLEIQRTEQGDSAMYLCASRWAFNTGELFFGEGSRLTVL.

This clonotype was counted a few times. The DNA of the CDR3 is TGTGCCAGCAGTTACCTGGGACACAGCACAGATACGCAGTATTTT. This gives the protein CASSYLGHSTDTQYF. This chain connects TRBV6-5 to TRBJ2-3; the D gene is possibly TRBD1 (6 bases). The V end was cut by 2 bases, the J end by 0 bases, with 9 bases between. Germline loops: CDR1 MNHEY, CDR2 SVGAGI. The CDR3 has 15 amino acids.

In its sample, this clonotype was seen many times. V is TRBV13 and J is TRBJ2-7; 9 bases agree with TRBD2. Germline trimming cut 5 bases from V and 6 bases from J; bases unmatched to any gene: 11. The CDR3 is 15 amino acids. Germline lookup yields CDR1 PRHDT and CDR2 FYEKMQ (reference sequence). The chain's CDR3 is CASSPRIAGVSEQYF. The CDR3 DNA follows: TGTGCCAGCAGCCCCCGGATAGCGGGAGTTTCCGAGCAGTACTTC.

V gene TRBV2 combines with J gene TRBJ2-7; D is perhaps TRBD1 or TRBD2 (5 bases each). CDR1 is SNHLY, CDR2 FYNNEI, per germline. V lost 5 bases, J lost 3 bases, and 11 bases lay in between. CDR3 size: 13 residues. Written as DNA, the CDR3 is TGTGCCAGCAGTCGGGACCCGCGCTACGAGCAGTACTTC. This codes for CASSRDPRYEQYF.

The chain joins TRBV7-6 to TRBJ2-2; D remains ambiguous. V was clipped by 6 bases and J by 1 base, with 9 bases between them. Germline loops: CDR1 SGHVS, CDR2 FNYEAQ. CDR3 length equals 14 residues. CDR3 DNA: TGTGCCAGCAGACCCAGGTTGAACACCGGGGAGCTGTTTTTT. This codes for CASRPRLNTGELFF.

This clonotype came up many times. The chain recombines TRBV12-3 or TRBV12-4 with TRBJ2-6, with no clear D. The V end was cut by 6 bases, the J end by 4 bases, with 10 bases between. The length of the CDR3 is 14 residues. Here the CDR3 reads CASSLSSGANVLTF. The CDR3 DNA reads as TGTGCCAGCAGCTTAAGTTCAGGGGCCAACGTCCTGACTTTC.

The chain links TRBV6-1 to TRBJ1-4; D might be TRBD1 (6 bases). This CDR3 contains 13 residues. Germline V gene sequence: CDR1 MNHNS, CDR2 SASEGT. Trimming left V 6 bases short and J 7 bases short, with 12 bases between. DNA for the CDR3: TGTGCCAGCAGCCCCGGGACACTTGAAAAACTGTTTTTT. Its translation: CASSPGTLEKLFF.

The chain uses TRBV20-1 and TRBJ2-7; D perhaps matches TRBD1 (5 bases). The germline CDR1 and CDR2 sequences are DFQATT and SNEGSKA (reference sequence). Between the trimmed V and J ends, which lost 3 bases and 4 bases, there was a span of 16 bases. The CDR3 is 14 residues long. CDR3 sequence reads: CSASVRRVGYEQYF. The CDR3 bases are TGCAGTGCTAGCGTCCGCAGGGTGGGATACGAGCAGTACTTC.

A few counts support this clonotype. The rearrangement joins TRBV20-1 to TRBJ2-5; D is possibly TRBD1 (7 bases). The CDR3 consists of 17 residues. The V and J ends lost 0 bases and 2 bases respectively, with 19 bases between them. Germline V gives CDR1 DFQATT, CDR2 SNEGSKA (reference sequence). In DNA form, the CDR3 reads TGCAGTGCTAGAGATCTGCGGAGGGGGCTCTTTCAAGAGACCCAGTACTTC. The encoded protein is CSARDLRRGLFQETQYF.

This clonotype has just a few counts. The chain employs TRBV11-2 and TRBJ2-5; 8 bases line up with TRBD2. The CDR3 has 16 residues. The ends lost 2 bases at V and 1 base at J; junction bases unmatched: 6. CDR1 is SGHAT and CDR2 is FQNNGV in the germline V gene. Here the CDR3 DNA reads TGTGCCAGCAGCTTATATGAACTAGCGGTCCAAGAGACCCAGTACTTC. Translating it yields CASSLYELAVQETQYF.

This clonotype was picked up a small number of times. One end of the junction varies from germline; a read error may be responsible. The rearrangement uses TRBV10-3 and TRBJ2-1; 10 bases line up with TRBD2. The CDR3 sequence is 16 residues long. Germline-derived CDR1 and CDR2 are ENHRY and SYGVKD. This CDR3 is CAISSGLASSFNEQFF. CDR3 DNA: TGTGCCATCAGTTCGGGACTAGCGAGTTCCTTCAATGAGCAGTTCTTC.

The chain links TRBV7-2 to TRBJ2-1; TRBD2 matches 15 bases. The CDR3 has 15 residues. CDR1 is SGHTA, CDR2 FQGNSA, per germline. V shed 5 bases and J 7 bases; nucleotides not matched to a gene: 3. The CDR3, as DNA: TGTGCCAGCAGCCGGACTAGCGGGAGGGTAAATGAGCAGTTCTTC. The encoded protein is CASSRTSGRVNEQFF.

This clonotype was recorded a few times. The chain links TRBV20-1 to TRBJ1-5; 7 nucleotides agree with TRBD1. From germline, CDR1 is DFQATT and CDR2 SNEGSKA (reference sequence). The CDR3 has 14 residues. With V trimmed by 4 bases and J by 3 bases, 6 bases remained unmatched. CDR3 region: CSAKQGPLNQPQHF. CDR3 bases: TGCAGTGCTAAACAGGGGCCCCTCAATCAGCCCCAGCATTTT.

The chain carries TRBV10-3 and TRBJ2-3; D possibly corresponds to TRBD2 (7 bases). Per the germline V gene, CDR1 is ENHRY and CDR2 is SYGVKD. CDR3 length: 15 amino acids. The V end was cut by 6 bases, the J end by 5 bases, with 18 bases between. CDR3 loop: CAISLRGGQGDTQYF. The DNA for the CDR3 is TGTGCCATCAGCCTTAGGGGGGGTCAGGGAGATACGCAGTATTTT.

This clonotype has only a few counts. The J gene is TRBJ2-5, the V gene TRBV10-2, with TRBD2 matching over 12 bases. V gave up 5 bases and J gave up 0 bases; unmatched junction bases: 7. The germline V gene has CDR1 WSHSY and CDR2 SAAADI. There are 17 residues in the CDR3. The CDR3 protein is CASSKQRLAGDQETQYF. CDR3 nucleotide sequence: TGCGCCAGCAGTAAGCAACGACTAGCGGGGGACCAAGAGACCCAGTACTTC.

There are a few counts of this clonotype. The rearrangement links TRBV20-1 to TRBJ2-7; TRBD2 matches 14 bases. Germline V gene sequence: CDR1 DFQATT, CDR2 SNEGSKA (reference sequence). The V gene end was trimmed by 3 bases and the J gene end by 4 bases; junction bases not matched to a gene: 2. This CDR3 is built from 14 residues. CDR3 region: CSASGLAGGYEQYF. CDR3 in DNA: TGCAGTGCTAGTGGACTAGCGGGGGGATACGAGCAGTACTTC.

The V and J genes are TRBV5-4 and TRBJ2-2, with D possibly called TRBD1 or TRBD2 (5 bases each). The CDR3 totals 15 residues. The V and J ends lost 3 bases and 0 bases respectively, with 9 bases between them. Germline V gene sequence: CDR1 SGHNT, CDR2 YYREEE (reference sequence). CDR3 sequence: CASSWGPTNTGELFF. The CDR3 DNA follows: TGTGCCAGCAGCTGGGGACCAACGAACACCGGGGAGCTGTTTTTT.

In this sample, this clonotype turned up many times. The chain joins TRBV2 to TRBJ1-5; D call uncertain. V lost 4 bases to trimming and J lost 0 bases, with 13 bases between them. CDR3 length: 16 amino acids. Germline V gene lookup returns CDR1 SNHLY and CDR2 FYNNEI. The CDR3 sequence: CASSAGRANSNQPQHF. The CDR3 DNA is TGTGCCAGCAGTGCCGGGAGGGCCAATAGCAATCAGCCCCAGCATTTT.

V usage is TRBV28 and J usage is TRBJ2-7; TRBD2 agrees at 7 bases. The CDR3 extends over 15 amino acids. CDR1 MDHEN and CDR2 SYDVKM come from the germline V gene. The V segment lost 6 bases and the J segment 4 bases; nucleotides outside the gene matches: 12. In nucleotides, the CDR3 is TGTGCCAGCAGACCGAGCGTGGGGGGGGGATACGAGCAGTACTTC. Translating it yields CASRPSVGGGYEQYF.

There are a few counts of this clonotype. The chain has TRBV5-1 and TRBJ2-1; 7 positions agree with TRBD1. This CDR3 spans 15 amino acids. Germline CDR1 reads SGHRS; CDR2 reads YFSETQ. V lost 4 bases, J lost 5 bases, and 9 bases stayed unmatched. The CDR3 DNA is TGCGCCAGCAGCGTGACAGGGAACGCCAACAATGAGCAGTTCTTC. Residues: CASSVTGNANNEQFF.

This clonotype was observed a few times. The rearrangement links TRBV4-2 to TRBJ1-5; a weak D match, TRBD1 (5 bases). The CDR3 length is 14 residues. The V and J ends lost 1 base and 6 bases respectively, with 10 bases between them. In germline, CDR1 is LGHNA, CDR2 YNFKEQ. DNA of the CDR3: TGTGCCAGCAGCCAAGCTGACAGCGGTCAGCCCCAGCATTTT. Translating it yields CASSQADSGQPQHF.